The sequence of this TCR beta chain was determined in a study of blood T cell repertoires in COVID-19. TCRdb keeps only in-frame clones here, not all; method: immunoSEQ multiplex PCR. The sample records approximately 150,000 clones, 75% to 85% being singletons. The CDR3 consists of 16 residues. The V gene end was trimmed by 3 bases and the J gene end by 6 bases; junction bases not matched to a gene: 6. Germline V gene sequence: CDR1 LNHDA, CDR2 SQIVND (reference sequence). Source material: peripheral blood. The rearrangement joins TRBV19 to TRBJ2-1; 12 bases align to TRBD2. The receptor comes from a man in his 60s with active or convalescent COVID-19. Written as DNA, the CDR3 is TGTGCCAGTAGTATGAGACTAGCGGGAGATCTCAATGAGCAGTTCTTC. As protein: CASSMRLAGDLNEQFF.